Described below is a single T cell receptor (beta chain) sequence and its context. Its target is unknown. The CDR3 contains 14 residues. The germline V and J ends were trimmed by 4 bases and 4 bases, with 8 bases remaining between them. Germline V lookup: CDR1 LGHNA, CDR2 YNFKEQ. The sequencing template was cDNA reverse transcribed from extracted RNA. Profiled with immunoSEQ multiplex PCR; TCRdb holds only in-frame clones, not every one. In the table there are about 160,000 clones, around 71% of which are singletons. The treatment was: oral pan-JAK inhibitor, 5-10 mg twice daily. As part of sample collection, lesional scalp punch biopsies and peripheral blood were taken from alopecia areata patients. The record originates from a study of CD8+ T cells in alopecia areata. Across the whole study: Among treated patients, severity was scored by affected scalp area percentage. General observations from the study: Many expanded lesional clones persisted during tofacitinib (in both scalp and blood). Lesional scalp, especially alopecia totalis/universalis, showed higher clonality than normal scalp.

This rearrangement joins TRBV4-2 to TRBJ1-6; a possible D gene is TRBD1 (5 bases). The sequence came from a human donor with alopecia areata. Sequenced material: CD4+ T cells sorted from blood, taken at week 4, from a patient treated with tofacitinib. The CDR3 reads CASSPTEYNSPLHF. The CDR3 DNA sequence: TGTGCCAGCAGCCCGACAGAATATAATTCACCCCTCCACTTT.